This T cell receptor beta chain was documented in a study of T-cell memory formation after mild COVID-19. Researchers used 5'RACE with constant-segment primers to make TCR alpha and TCR beta cDNA libraries that carry sample barcodes and UMIs. MiXCR was run by TCRdb on the 5' RACE reads, yielding one entry per CDR3 protein. The sample includes about 400,000 distinct CDR3 sequences, about 15% of them seen just once. Germline V gene sequence: CDR1 SGHDN, CDR2 FVKESK. V was cut by 1 base and J by 10 bases, with 14 bases left in between. CDR3 length: 14 amino acids. The sample holds many counts of this clonotype.

The TCR comes from a man younger than 30 who had mild COVID-19 (a few samples of this study predate the infection). Cell type and time point are not known. The sequenced sample consisted of PBMCs or a T cell subset sorted from them (not recorded which). The chain has TRBV14 and TRBJ2-4, with TRBD2 as a possible D gene (5 bases). In DNA, the CDR3 is TGTGCCAGCAGCCAAGGTTCTCATGGCGGGATTCAGTACTTC. Translated: CASSQGSHGGIQYF.